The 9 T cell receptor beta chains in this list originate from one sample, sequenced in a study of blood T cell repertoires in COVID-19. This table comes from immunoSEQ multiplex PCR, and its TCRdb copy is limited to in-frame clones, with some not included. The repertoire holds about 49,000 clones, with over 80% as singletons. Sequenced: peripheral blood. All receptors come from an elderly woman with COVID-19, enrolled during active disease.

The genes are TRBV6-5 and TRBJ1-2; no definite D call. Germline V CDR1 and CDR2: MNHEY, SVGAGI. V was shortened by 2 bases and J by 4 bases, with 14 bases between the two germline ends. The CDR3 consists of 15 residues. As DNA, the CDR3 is TGTGCCAGCAGTTACGGTCGACAAGGCATCTATGGCTACACCTTC. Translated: CASSYGRQGIYGYTF.

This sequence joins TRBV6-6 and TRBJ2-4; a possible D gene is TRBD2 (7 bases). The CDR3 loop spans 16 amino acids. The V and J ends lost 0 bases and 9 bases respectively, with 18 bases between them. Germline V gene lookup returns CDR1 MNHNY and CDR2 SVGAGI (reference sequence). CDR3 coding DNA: TGTGCCAGCAGTTACTCGAAGGGAGGGGGTCATATCATTCAGTACTTC. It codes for CASSYSKGGGHIIQYF.

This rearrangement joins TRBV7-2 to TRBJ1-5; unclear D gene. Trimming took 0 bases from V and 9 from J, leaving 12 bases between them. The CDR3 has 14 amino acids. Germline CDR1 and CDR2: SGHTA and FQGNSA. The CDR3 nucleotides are TGTGCCAGCAGCTTAGCAGGGAGCGACCGGCCCCAGCATTTT. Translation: CASSLAGSDRPQHF.

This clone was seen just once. CDR3 nucleotides: TGTGCCAGCAGCCCAAAGGGGGGGCAAATGAACACTGAAGCTTTCTTT. Translated: CASSPKGGQMNTEAFF. This chain links TRBV7-3 with TRBJ1-1, with TRBD1 as a possible D gene (6 bases). V gave up 5 bases and J gave up 0 bases, with 16 bases separating them. The CDR3 sequence is 16 residues long. Germline CDR1 is SGHTA and CDR2 is FQGTGA. Supplemented by reference TRBV7-3 and TRBJ1-1, the full variable domain reads GAGVSQTPSNKVTEKGKYVELRCDPISGHTALYWYRQSLGQGPEFLIYFQGTGAADDSGLPNDRFFAVRPEGSVSTLKIQRTERGDSAVYLCASSPKGGQMNTEAFFGQGTRLTVV.

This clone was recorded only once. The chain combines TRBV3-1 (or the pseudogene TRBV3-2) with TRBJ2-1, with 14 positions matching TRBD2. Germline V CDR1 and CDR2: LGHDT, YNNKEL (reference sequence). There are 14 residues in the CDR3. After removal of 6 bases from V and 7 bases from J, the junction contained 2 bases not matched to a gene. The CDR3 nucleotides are TGTGCCAGCAGGGGGACTAGCGGGAGTAATGAGCAGTTCTTC. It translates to CASRGTSGSNEQFF.

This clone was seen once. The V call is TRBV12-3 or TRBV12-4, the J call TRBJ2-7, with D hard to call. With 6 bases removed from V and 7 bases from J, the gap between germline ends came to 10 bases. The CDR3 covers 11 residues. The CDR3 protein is CASSSFREQYF. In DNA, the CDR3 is TGTGCCAGCAGCTCGTTTCGTGAGCAGTACTTC.

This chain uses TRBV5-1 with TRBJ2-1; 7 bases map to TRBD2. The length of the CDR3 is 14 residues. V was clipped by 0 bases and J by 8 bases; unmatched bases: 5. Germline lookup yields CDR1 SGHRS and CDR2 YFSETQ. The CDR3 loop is CASSLGGGGDEQFF. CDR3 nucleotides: TGCGCCAGCAGCTTGGGCGGGGGTGGCGATGAGCAGTTCTTC.

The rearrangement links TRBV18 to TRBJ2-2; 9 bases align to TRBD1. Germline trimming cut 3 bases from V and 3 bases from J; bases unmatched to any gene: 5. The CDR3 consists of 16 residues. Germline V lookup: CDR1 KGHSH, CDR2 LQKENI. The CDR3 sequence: CASSPTQGAYTGELFF. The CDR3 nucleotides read TGTGCCAGCTCACCGACACAGGGGGCCTACACCGGGGAGCTGTTTTTT.

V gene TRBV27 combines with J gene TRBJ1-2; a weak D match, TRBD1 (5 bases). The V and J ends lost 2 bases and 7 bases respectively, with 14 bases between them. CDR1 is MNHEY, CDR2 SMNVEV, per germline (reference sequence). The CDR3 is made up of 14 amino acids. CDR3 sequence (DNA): TGTGCCAGCAGTTTAGATGGGGCTCCGGTTGGCTACACCTTC. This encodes CASSLDGAPVGYTF.